These 5 T cell receptor beta chains originate from one sample sequenced in a study of T cells in Graves' hyperthyroidism and ophthalmopathy. Researchers amplified the TCR beta CDR3 regions from RNA transcripts. When the TCR CDR3 underwent first-round RT-PCR, the HTBI primer set was used. TCRdb processed the multiplex PCR reads anew with MiXCR; each CDR3 protein has one entry. There are more than 300,000 distinct CDR3 sequences in the sample; 18% occur only once, and 40% lies in the top ten. Material: blood. These receptors were collected from a man aged 18-30 years with Graves' ophthalmopathy.

This chain joins TRBV12-3 or TRBV12-4 and TRBJ2-3; D is perhaps TRBD2 (6 bases). The CDR3 sequence is 14 residues long. V lost 3 bases, J lost 7 bases, and 14 bases lay in between. CDR3 residues: CASSLVSGLNTQYF. CDR3 nucleotide sequence: TGTGCCAGCAGTTTGGTAAGCGGGCTTAATACGCAGTATTTT.

This clonotype was picked up many times. V gene TRBV7-3 combines with J gene TRBJ2-1, with a tentative D call TRBD2 (7 bases). This CDR3 comprises 15 residues. Germline CDR1 SGHTA, CDR2 FQGTGA. The V end lost 2 bases, the J end lost 7 bases, and 15 bases lay between the germline ends. DNA of the CDR3: TGTGCCAGCAGCTTAGACGGGGGGCGGGTGAATGAGCAGTTCTTC. It translates to CASSLDGGRVNEQFF.

This chain joins TRBV18 and TRBJ2-7; the D is unclear. With 3 bases removed from V and 4 bases from J, the gap between germline ends came to 10 bases. Germline loops: CDR1 KGHSH, CDR2 LQKENI. This CDR3 has 13 residues. Here the CDR3 DNA reads TGTGCCAGCTCACCGCCAGAAAAATACGAGCAGTACTTC. Its translation: CASSPPEKYEQYF.

This clonotype was seen a handful of times. The gene calls are TRBV10-1 and TRBJ2-3, with TRBD1 matching over 8 bases. Germline CDR1 reads WNHNN; CDR2 reads SYGVQD (reference sequence). V was clipped by 4 bases and J by 6 bases; unmatched bases: 3. CDR3 length: 13 residues. The CDR3 loop reads CASSGQGFDTQYF. CDR3 DNA: TGCGCCAGCAGTGGACAGGGGTTCGATACGCAGTATTTT.

This clonotype was recorded a few times. This sequence joins TRBV3-1 and TRBJ1-1, with a tentative D call TRBD1 (5 bases). The germline gives CDR1 LGHDT, CDR2 YNNKEL (reference sequence). V was clipped by 5 bases and J by 10 bases, with 20 bases between them. The CDR3 is 14 residues long. DNA of the CDR3: TGTGCCAGCAGCGACCCCGGGACTCCCCCAGGAGCTTTCTTT. Encoded protein: CASSDPGTPPGAFF.